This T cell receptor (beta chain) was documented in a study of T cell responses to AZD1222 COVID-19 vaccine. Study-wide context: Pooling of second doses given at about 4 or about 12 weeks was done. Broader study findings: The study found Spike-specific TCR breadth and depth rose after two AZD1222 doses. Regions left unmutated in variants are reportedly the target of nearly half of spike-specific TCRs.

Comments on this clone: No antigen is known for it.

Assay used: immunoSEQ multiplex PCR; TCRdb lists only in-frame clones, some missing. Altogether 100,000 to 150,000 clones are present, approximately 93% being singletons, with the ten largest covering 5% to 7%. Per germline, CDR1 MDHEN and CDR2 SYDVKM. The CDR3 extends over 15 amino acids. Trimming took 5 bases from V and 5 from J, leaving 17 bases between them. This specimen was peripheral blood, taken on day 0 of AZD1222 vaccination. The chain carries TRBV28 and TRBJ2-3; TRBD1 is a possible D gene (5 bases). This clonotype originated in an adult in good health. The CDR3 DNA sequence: TGTGCCAGCAGTCCCCACGGGCAGGGTGGAGATACGCAGTATTTT. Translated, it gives CASSPHGQGGDTQYF.